This T cell receptor (beta chain) was recovered during a study of blood T cell repertoires in COVID-19. This clone was found once. Profiled with immunoSEQ multiplex PCR; TCRdb holds only in-frame clones, not every one. The sample yields around 440,000 clones, approximately 88% seen once. There are 13 residues in the CDR3. V was shortened by 5 bases and J by 3 bases, with 11 bases between the two germline ends. Germline CDR1 reads SQVTM; CDR2 reads ANQGSEA. The chain links TRBV29-1 to TRBJ1-5, with unresolved D. This receptor was obtained from a woman aged 50 to 65 with COVID-19, enrolled during active disease. The sample comprised peripheral blood. In nucleotides, the CDR3 is TGCAGCGTTCTCTCACAGCCCAATCAGCCCCAGCATTTT. It encodes CSVLSQPNQPQHF.